These T cell receptor beta chains were read from a single sample in a study of response to subunit inactivated influenza vaccine. Each CDR3 protein gets one entry after TCRdb re-called the RT-PCR reads with MiXCR. The table has roughly 700,000 distinct CDR3 sequences, about 14% seen once. The source was PBMCs from blood, collected around two weeks before vaccination. The receptors here all came from a man aged 50 to 59 who received an inactivated influenza vaccine. The conserved cysteine and the conserved F or W are not part of the CDR3 here. A D gene is named only where the DNA matches it firmly.

d_call j_call v_call cdr3_aa
TRBD1 TRBJ1-4 TRBV4-3 ASSPGGRFTNEKLF
. TRBJ2-3 TRBV5-1 ASSLDGRGGTDTQY
. TRBJ2-1 TRBV2 ASSDRLATASYNEQF
. TRBJ2-5 TRBV12-3/TRBV12-4 ASSSFGRETQY
TRBD1 TRBJ2-1 TRBV7-2 ASSTDRGTYNEQF
. TRBJ1-2 TRBV7-9 ASSIGPPSYGYT
TRBD2 TRBJ2-1 TRBV7-2 ASSFHISGVWDEQF
. TRBJ1-1 TRBV12-3/TRBV12-4 ASSMGRMNTEAF
. TRBJ2-2 TRBV18 ASSPGNRDKSRF
. TRBJ1-2 TRBV2 ASRNYGYT
. TRBJ2-2 TRBV19 ASSIGASAGELF
TRBD1 TRBJ1-5 TRBV6-1 ASTGAGGQPQH
. TRBJ2-1 TRBV28 ASSLYFQGSGRYYNEQF
TRBD1 TRBJ1-5 TRBV27 ASSATPGTGGAGMYQPQH
. TRBJ2-5 TRBV6-5 ASSYWAPSRETQY
. TRBJ2-7 TRBV4-1 ASSQGRLTEQY
TRBD2 TRBJ2-1 TRBV6-2/TRBV6-3 ATSRGLAGGPIYEQF
. TRBJ1-4 TRBV7-9 ASSLALSDGEKLF
. TRBJ1-5 TRBV12-3/TRBV12-4 ASSIWTDSNQPQH
. TRBJ2-1 TRBV7-9 ASSSIFNEQF